The TCR beta chain described here comes from a study of T cells in women clearing cervical HPV infection. Study details: Controls' single incident HPV16 infection cleared within 12 months without precancer.

Germline values: CDR1 SGHVS, CDR2 FQNEAQ. Trimming shortened V by 8 bases and J by 2 bases, and 15 bases separated the two germline ends. The CDR3 length is 14 residues. Cervical HPV DNA detected by MY09/MY11 PCR, typed by dot-blot. The table came from immunoSEQ multiplex PCR; TCRdb's copy has only in-frame clones and leaves some out. The sample has around 19,000 clones. Comments on this clone: The read stops 3 residues short of the end of the CDR3; the missing end is completed from the germline J gene.

V and J are TRBV7-8 and TRBJ2-5, with a possible D match to TRBD1 (5 bases). Sequenced: blood buffy coat. This TCR came from a woman aged 18 to 69 with a cervical HPV16 infection that either progressed to CIN3+ or cleared (not recorded which). The CDR3 region is CASLGRRDQETQYF. Partial CDR3 DNA: TGTGCCAGCCTGGGGCGCAGGGATCAAGAGACC. The whole variable domain, filled in from reference TRBV7-8 and TRBJ2-5, reads GAGVSQSPRYKVAKRGQDVALRCDPISGHVSLFWYQQALGQGPEFLTYFQNEAQLDKSGLPSDRFFAERPEGSVSTLKIQRTQQEDSAVYLCASLGRRDQETQYFGPGTRLLVL.